The entry below describes one TCR beta chain. Its antigen is currently unknown. TCRdb's table, derived via immunoSEQ multiplex PCR, lists solely in-frame clones and lacks some. The repertoire holds around 110,000 clones, roughly 86% seen once, with 0.6% to 0.8% in the top ten. This sample is drawn from a study of graft-versus-host responses after intestinal transplantation. Germline CDR1 MGHRA, CDR2 YSYEKL. V was cut by 0 bases and J by 4 bases, with 12 bases left in between. The CDR3 is made up of 15 amino acids. This clonotype was obtained from a human donor who was the organ donor for an intestinal transplant. The gene calls are TRBV4-1 and TRBJ1-2, with D tentatively TRBD1 (5 bases). Sequencing used unstimulated CD4+ T cells sorted from spleen or lymph node cells, obtained before transplant. The CDR3: CASSQEGGQSYGYTF. In nucleotides, the CDR3 is TGCGCCAGCAGCCAAGAGGGAGGACAAAGCTATGGCTACACCTTC.